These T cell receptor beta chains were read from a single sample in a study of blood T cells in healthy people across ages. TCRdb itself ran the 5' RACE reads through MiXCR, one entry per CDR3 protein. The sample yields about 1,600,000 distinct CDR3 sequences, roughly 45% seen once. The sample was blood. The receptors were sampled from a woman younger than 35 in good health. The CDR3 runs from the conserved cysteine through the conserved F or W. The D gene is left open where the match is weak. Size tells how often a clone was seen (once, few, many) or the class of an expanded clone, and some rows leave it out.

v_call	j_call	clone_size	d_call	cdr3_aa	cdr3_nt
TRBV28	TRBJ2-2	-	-	CASNWEANHYTGELFF	TGTGCCAGCAACTGGGAGGCAAATCATTACACCGGGGAGCTGTTTTTT
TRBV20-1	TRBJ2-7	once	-	CSPRASRVSHGPYEQYF	TGCAGTCCTAGAGCTTCCCGGGTCTCACATGGCCCCTACGAGCAGTACTTC
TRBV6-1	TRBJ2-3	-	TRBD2	CASTSTSGRTGSTDTQYF	TGTGCCAGCACCTCGACTAGCGGGAGAACAGGGAGCACAGATACGCAGTATTTT
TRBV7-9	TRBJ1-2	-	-	CASSLAVSEAGYTF	TGTGCCAGCAGCTTAGCGGTCTCGGAGGCTGGCTACACCTTC
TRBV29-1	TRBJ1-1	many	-	CSVRGGTEAFF	TGCAGCGTTCGGGGGGGCACTGAAGCTTTCTTT
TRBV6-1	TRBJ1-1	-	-	CASSERSYTEAFF	TGTGCCAGCAGTGAAAGGAGCTACACTGAAGCTTTCTTT
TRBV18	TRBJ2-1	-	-	CASSPTQGNEQFF	TGTGCCAGCTCACCAACACAGGGAAATGAGCAGTTCTTC
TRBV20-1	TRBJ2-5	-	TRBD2	CSATGGAQYQETQYF	TGCAGTGCAACGGGGGGGGCCCAGTACCAAGAGACCCAGTACTTC
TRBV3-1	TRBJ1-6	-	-	CASSQGTYDSPLHF	TGTGCCAGCAGCCAAGGGACTTATGATTCACCCCTCCACTTT
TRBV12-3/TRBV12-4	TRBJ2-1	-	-	CASSSLGSGSSYNEQFF	TGTGCCAGCAGCAGTTTAGGTAGCGGAAGCTCCTACAATGAGCAGTTCTTC
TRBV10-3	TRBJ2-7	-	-	CAIRGDDKSYEQYF	TGTGCCATCAGGGGGGATGACAAATCCTACGAGCAGTACTTC
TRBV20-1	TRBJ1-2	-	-	CSARGLIGYTF	TGCAGTGCTAGAGGTTTGATAGGCTACACCTTC
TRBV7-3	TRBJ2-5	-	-	CASSLISLVQETQYF	TGTGCCAGCAGCTTAATATCGTTGGTTCAAGAGACCCAGTACTTC
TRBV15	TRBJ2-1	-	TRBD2	CATSRASVGGTYNEQFF	TGTGCCACCAGCAGGGCGTCTGTGGGGGGGACCTACAATGAGCAGTTCTTC
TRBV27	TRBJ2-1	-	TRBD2	CASTPLAGGPNWQFF	TGTGCCAGCACACCCTTAGCGGGGGGGCCTAATTGGCAGTTCTTC
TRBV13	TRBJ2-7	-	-	CASSPRGRPYEQYF	TGTGCCAGCAGCCCGAGGGGCAGGCCCTACGAGCAGTACTTC
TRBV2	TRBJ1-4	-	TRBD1	CASSESRGQLNEKLFF	TGTGCCAGCAGTGAATCACGGGGACAGCTTAATGAAAAACTGTTTTTT
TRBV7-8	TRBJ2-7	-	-	CASSLVADYEQYF	TGTGCCAGCAGCTTAGTCGCGGACTACGAGCAGTACTTC
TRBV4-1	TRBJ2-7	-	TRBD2	CASSQDQEASGFFYEQYF	TGCGCCAGCAGCCAAGATCAGGAAGCTAGCGGCTTTTTTTACGAGCAGTACTTC
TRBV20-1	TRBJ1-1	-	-	CSAREGNSNTEAFF	TGCAGTGCTAGAGAGGGAAACTCGAACACTGAAGCTTTCTTT
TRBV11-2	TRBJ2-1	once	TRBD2	CASSSTSGSPTYEQFF	TGTGCCAGCAGCTCCACTAGCGGGAGTCCCACCTACGAGCAGTTCTTC
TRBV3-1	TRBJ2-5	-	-	CASSREGGLPGGETQYF	TGTGCCAGCAGCCGAGAAGGGGGGCTACCTGGGGGAGAGACCCAGTACTTC
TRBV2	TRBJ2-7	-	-	CASSEWYRAYEQYF	TGTGCCAGCAGTGAATGGTACAGAGCCTACGAGCAGTACTTC
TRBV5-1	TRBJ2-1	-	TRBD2	CASSFGRGGYEQFF	TGCGCCAGCAGCTTCGGCCGCGGGGGGTATGAGCAGTTCTTC
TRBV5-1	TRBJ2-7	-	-	CASSAGESGGTWYF	TGCGCCAGCAGCGCCGGAGAAAGCGGAGGGACTTGGTACTTC
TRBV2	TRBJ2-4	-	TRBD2	CASRQREGTKNIQYF	TGTGCCAGCAGGCAGCGGGAGGGTACCAAAAACATTCAGTACTTC
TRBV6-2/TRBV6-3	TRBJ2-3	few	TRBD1	CASSPRGQGLDTQYF	TGTGCCAGCAGCCCCAGGGGACAGGGGTTGGATACGCAGTATTTT
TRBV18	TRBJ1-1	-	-	CASSPAGNTEAFF	TGTGCCAGCTCACCGGCAGGGAACACTGAAGCTTTCTTT
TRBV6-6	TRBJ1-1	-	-	CASSYSPTLNTEAFF	TGTGCCAGCAGTTACAGCCCCACCCTGAACACTGAAGCTTTCTTT
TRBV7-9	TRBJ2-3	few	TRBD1	CASSILQGTATDTQYF	TGTGCCAGCAGCATACTACAGGGGACCGCCACAGATACGCAGTATTTT
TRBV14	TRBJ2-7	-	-	CASSQGFFFGLVYVSAYEQYF	TGTGCCAGCAGCCAAGGTTTCTTTTTTGGGTTGGTTTATGTTTCTGCCTACGAGCAGTACTTC
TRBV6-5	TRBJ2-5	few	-	CASSYPGRGETQYF	TGTGCCAGCAGTTACCCCGGCAGGGGAGAGACCCAGTACTTC
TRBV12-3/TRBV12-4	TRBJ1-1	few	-	CASSLALTATGTEAFF	TGTGCCAGCAGTTTAGCACTGACAGCCACGGGCACTGAAGCTTTCTTT
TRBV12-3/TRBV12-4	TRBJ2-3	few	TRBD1	CASKGGTGPTDTQYF	TGTGCCAGCAAGGGGGGGACAGGGCCTACAGATACGCAGTATTTT
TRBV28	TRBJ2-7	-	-	CASSVGHTYEQYF	TGTGCCAGCAGTGTAGGACACACCTACGAGCAGTACTTC
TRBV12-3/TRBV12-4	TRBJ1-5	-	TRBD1	CASSLAGQAQHF	TGTGCCAGCAGTTTAGCTGGACAGGCCCAGCATTTT
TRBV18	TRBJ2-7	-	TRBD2	CASSPSSGGVYEQYF	TGTGCCAGCTCACCATCTTCGGGAGGAGTCTACGAGCAGTACTTC
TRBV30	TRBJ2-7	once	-	CAWSRTDYEQYF	TGTGCCTGGAGCAGGACAGATTACGAGCAGTACTTC
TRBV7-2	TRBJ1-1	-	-	CASSLGYFGEAFF	TGTGCCAGCAGCTTAGGTTATTTCGGTGAAGCTTTCTTT
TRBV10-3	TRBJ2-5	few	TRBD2	CAISEPAGETQYF	TGTGCCATCAGTGAACCAGCGGGGGAGACCCAGTACTTC
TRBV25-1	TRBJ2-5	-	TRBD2	CASSGGLAGQTQYF	TGTGCCAGCAGTGGCGGACTAGCGGGACAGACCCAGTACTTC
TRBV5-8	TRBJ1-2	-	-	CASGQGSNYGYTF	TGTGCCAGCGGTCAGGGGTCTAACTATGGCTACACCTTC
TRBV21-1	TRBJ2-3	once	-	CSSSSRDRGDTQYF	TGTTCCAGCAGCAGTCGGGACAGAGGAGATACGCAGTATTTT
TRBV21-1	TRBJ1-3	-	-	CASSKRRGSGNTIYF	TGTGCCAGCAGCAAAAGGCGGGGGTCCGGAAACACCATATATTTT
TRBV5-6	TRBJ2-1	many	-	CASSGSGEQFF	TGTGCCAGCAGCGGGTCGGGTGAGCAGTTCTTC
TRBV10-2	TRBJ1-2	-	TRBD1	CASRDRDDGYTF	TGCGCCAGCAGGGACAGGGACGATGGCTACACCTTC
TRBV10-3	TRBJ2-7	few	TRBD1	CAISGRDRFEQYF	TGTGCCATCAGCGGTCGGGACAGGTTCGAGCAGTACTTC
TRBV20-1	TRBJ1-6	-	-	CSASKSGSSLHF	TGCAGTGCCTCGAAATCGGGGAGTTCCCTCCACTTT
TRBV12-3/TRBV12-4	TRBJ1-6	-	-	CASSLGRRMGRNSPLHF	TGTGCCAGCAGTTTAGGACGTAGGATGGGTCGCAATTCACCCCTCCACTTT
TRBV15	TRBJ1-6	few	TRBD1	CATSREVLRDRGRNSPLHF	TGTGCCACCAGCAGGGAGGTCCTTAGGGACAGGGGTAGGAATTCACCCCTCCACTTT
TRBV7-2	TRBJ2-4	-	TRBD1	CASSPRTGGAKNIQYF	TGTGCCAGCAGCCCTCGGACAGGGGGGGCCAAAAACATTCAGTACTTC
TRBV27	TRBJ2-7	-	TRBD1	CASQGAHFEQYF	TGTGCCAGTCAGGGGGCTCACTTTGAGCAGTACTTC
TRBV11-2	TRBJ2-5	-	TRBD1	CASSLGTTGGVEQYF	TGTGCCAGCAGCTTAGGGACAACAGGGGGCGTTGAGCAGTACTTC